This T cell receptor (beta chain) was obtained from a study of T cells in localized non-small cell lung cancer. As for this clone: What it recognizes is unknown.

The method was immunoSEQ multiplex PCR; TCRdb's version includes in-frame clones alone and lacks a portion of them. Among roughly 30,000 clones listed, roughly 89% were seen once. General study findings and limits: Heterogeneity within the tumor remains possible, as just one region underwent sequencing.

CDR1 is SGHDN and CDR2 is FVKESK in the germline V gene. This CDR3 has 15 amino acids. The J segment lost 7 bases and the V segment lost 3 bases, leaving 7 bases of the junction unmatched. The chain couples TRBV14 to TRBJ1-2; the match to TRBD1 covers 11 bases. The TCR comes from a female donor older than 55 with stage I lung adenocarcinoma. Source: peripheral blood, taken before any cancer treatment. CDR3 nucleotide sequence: TGTGCCAGCAGCCAGAGGACAGGGGGCGCGGGTGGCTACACCTTC. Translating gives CASSQRTGGAGGYTF.